This TCR beta chain was recorded in a study of shared clonotypes between healthy human individuals. Trimming left V 1 base short and J 1 base short, with 4 bases between. From germline, CDR1 is LNHDA and CDR2 SQIVND (reference sequence). This CDR3 is 13 amino acids long. Details on this clone: The same CDR3 also results from other DNA sequences found in this sample.

Genomic DNA (from each subset) was split evenly across several immunoSEQ plates. Only in-frame clones appear in the TCRdb table, and some are missing; sequencing was by immunoSEQ multiplex PCR. The table includes around 450,000 clones, 70% to 80% detected once. The chain combines TRBV19 with TRBJ1-1; the D is unclear. The source material was PBMCs. This clonotype originated in a woman aged 40-49 years in good health. Some clones in this sample may be carry-over from other donors' samples. CDR3 sequence (DNA): TGTGCCAGTAGTATAGGCAGGAACACTGAAGCTTTCTTT. This gives the protein CASSIGRNTEAFF.